This TCR beta chain was sequenced in a study of blood T cell repertoires in COVID-19. In the study overall: The analysed material was cDNA or gDNA that came from T cells, B-cell-depleted T cells, or PBMCs.

Study processing details: Amplifying reference gene primers gave estimates of nucleated cell counts. Clones were read by immunoSEQ multiplex PCR, and TCRdb kept only the in-frame ones, dropping some. V, J and clone size are taken as reported in that table, and D and trimming were inferred from the DNA itself. The data contain about 260,000 clones, around 86% of them singletons. The CDR3 runs 19 residues. CDR1 is SGDLS, CDR2 YYNGEE, per germline. V shed 3 bases and J shed 0 bases, with 22 bases lying between them. The sequencing sample was made of peripheral blood. The rearrangement joins TRBV9 to TRBJ1-3; D may be TRBD1 (6 bases). The TCR sequence derives from a man aged 35 to 55 with active or convalescent COVID-19. CDR3 region: CASSAERTAYQLSGNTIYF. The CDR3 DNA reads TGTGCCAGCAGCGCTGAGAGGACAGCCTACCAACTCTCTGGAAACACCATATATTTT.